This T cell receptor (beta chain) was profiled in a study of T cell therapy after organ transplantation. The CDR3 totals 15 residues. The V and J ends lost 5 bases and 7 bases, in that order; junction bases with no gene match: 13. The germline V gene has CDR1 ENHRY and CDR2 SYGVKD. The time point denotes: 4-8 weeks after completion of therapy. Generated by immunoSEQ multiplex PCR, the TCRdb table keeps only in-frame clones and is missing some. The table lists 20,000 or so clones, around 80% of them singletons. General study results and limits: Post-therapy reconstitution appeared to include transferred and endogenous clonotypes.

On this clone: The antigen is undetermined.

This TCR came from a human patient who had received a solid organ transplant and had CMV disease. Some of these T cells may belong to the graft donor. The sample consisted of CD8+ T cells from blood, taken after autologous CMV-specific T cell therapy. V and J are TRBV10-3 and TRBJ2-7, with 8 bases matching TRBD1. The CDR3 loop is CAISPPGTGDQEQYF. Here the CDR3 DNA reads TGTGCCATCAGTCCTCCCGGGACAGGCGATCAAGAGCAGTACTTC.